One sample yielded the 19 T cell receptor beta chains listed below, sequenced in a study of cytomegalovirus exposure and HLA in healthy donors. PCR involved 60 Vbeta and 13 Jbeta primers. Profiling relied on immunoSEQ multiplex PCR, and the TCRdb table lists in-frame clones only, not all of them. Of some 120,000 clones listed, roughly 8.6% are singletons. The sequencing sample was made of PBMCs. These receptor sequences come from a woman aged 40 to 50 in good health and CMV-seropositive.

V and J are TRBV10-3 and TRBJ1-1, with a tentative D call TRBD1 (6 bases). The length of the CDR3 is 14 residues. Germline V lookup: CDR1 ENHRY, CDR2 SYGVKD. Trimming stripped 4 bases from V and 1 base from J, with 10 bases between. The CDR3 loop is CAISVGGSNTEAFF. The CDR3 DNA reads TGTGCCATCAGTGTAGGGGGTTCGAACACTGAAGCTTTCTTT.

The chain carries TRBV27 and TRBJ1-1, with a possible D match to TRBD1 (5 bases). This CDR3 is 14 amino acids long. V lost 3 bases to trimming and J lost 7 bases, with 15 bases between them. Germline V lookup: CDR1 MNHEY, CDR2 SMNVEV (reference sequence). CDR3 residues: CASSLEYRGGEAFF. The DNA for the CDR3 is TGTGCCAGCAGTTTGGAATATAGGGGAGGTGAAGCTTTCTTT.

The chain uses TRBV2 and TRBJ2-7, with D perhaps TRBD2 (5 bases). Germline V gene lookup returns CDR1 SNHLY and CDR2 FYNNEI. The CDR3 spans 14 residues. V dropped 10 bases and J dropped 0 bases, with 16 bases sitting between them. The CDR3 loop is CAKAVPGDSYEQYF. The CDR3 DNA is TGTGCCAAAGCAGTCCCCGGGGACTCCTACGAGCAGTACTTC.

In DNA, the CDR3 is TGTGCCTGGGCAGGGGGCTCCAATGAAAAACTGTTTTTT. It specifies CAWAGGSNEKLFF. The chain is built from TRBV30 and TRBJ1-4; 8 bases match TRBD1. The CDR3 has 13 amino acids. V was pared by 5 bases and J by 5 bases, with 4 bases of the junction left unmatched. CDR1 is GTSNPN, CDR2 SVGIG, per germline (reference sequence).

This clone was counted a few times. The V call is TRBV7-4, the J call TRBJ2-3; D might be TRBD2 (6 bases). The CDR3 spans 15 residues. Germline V gene sequence: CDR1 SGHVT, CDR2 SQSDAQ. The V end was cut by 9 bases, the J end by 2 bases, with 18 bases between. The chain's CDR3 is CARPRGRNPTDTQYF. Written as DNA, the CDR3 is TGTGCCAGACCCCGGGGGAGAAATCCCACAGATACGCAGTATTTT.

In its sample, this clone was seen a few times. V and J are TRBV28 and TRBJ2-7; 12 bases are shared with TRBD1. CDR3 size: 15 residues. Germline-derived CDR1 and CDR2 are MDHEN and SYDVKM. Losses at the gene ends were 1 base for V and 6 bases for J; bases not matched to a gene: 4. The DNA of the CDR3 is TGTGCCAGCAGTTTATACGGGACAGGGGGCTTCGAGCAGTACTTC. This gives the protein CASSLYGTGGFEQYF.

This clone was observed a handful of times. CDR3: CASSSRLSSSYNEQFF. CDR3 nucleotide sequence: TGTGCCAGCAGCTCCAGGTTGTCCAGCTCCTACAATGAGCAGTTCTTC. This chain links TRBV7-6 with TRBJ2-1, with D uncertain. CDR1 SGHVS and CDR2 FNYEAQ come from the germline V gene. Trimming stripped 4 bases from V and 0 bases from J, with 13 bases between. The CDR3 consists of 16 residues.

This clone turned up a few times. The chain is built from TRBV10-2 and TRBJ2-7; 8 bases are shared with TRBD1. Germline V gene data show CDR1 as WSHSY and CDR2 as SAAADI. This CDR3 is 13 amino acids long. Germline trimming cut 6 bases from V and 3 bases from J; bases unmatched to any gene: 4. Here the CDR3 reads CASSAGGNYEQYF. The CDR3 bases are TGCGCCAGCAGCGCAGGGGGCAACTACGAGCAGTACTTC.

The chain links TRBV5-5 to TRBJ2-1, with a weak D call TRBD1 (6 bases). V lost 4 bases and J 7 bases, leaving 12 bases between the germline ends. Germline V gives CDR1 SGHKS, CDR2 YYEKEE (reference sequence). The CDR3 runs to 13 residues. The CDR3 DNA follows: TGTGCCAGCAGCGCCCAACAGGGAAATGAGCAGTTCTTC. This translates into CASSAQQGNEQFF.

This clone was seen a few times. The same CDR3 can be traced to other DNA sequences in this sample. This sequence joins TRBV7-8 and TRBJ1-1; 8 bases map to TRBD1. The CDR3 totals 16 residues. With 5 bases clipped from V and 5 bases from J, the junction kept 13 bases outside the gene matches. Germline CDR1 is SGHVS and CDR2 is FQNEAQ. The DNA for the CDR3 is TGTGCCAGCAGCCCAAATCTAGGACAGGGCGCTACTGAAGCTTTCTTT. Amino acids: CASSPNLGQGATEAFF.

The chain carries TRBV6-1 and TRBJ2-1; 7 nucleotides match TRBD2. CDR3 length equals 15 residues. CDR1 and CDR2 from the germline V gene are MNHNS and SASEGT. V was clipped by 4 bases and J by 3 bases; unmatched bases: 6. In DNA, the CDR3 is TGTGCCAGCAGTGCAGCTAGCGGTCTCTACAATGAGCAGTTCTTC. Translating gives CASSAASGLYNEQFF.

This clone was seen more than once but under ten times. The chain has TRBV6-1 and TRBJ2-7; TRBD1 is a possible D gene (6 bases). The germline CDR1 and CDR2 sequences are MNHNS and SASEGT. CDR3 size: 14 residues. V was shortened by 7 bases and J by 0 bases, with 13 bases between the two germline ends. This CDR3 reads CASTPGHGSYEQYF. The CDR3, as DNA: TGTGCCAGCACCCCGGGACACGGCTCCTACGAGCAGTACTTC.

This clone was counted only a few times. The chain links TRBV10-3 to TRBJ1-6; TRBD1 aligns across 8 bases. J lost 7 bases, V lost 3 bases, and 8 bases had no gene match. This CDR3 region has 16 residues. The germline CDR1 and CDR2 sequences are ENHRY and SYGVKD. CDR3: CAISDGQGGANSPLHF. The CDR3 nucleotides are TGTGCCATCAGTGATGGACAGGGTGGGGCCAATTCACCCCTCCACTTT.

The chain is built from TRBV18 and TRBJ1-1, with TRBD1 identical over 7 bases. The CDR3 has 14 amino acids. Germline V CDR1 and CDR2: KGHSH, LQKENI. The junction had 5 bases not matched to a gene; V was cut back by 6 bases and J by 1 base. The CDR3 DNA reads TGTGCCAGCTCCTCAGGGGGAAGGAACACTGAAGCTTTCTTT. Translating it yields CASSSGGRNTEAFF.

The chain couples TRBV4-2 to TRBJ2-2; maybe TRBD1 (5 bases). The CDR3 runs to 17 residues. Per the germline V gene, CDR1 is LGHNA and CDR2 is YNFKEQ. V was pared by 0 bases and J by 2 bases, with 13 bases between. The CDR3 nucleotides are TGTGCCAGCAGCCAAGAAGTGACAGTCACTAACACCGGGGAGCTGTTTTTT. Its translation is CASSQEVTVTNTGELFF.

This clone was seen a few times. The gene calls are TRBV18 and TRBJ1-4; a weak D match, TRBD1 (6 bases). Trimming took 3 bases from V and 6 from J, leaving 14 bases between them. The CDR3 extends over 15 amino acids. Germline V lookup: CDR1 KGHSH, CDR2 LQKENI. The CDR3 reads CASSPLQGDHEKLFF. In DNA form, the CDR3 reads TGTGCCAGCTCACCCCTACAGGGAGATCATGAAAAACTGTTTTTT.

Notes on this clone: At one end the junction does not follow the germline gene, possibly because of a read error. CDR3 in DNA: TGTGCCATCCGTGAGGGGGACATCTGGGGCTACACCTTC. Translation gives CAIREGDIWGYTF. This chain connects TRBV10-3 to TRBJ1-2; D may be TRBD1 (6 bases). Looked up from germline, CDR1 is ENHRY and CDR2 is SYGVKD. This CDR3 comprises 13 residues.

The rearrangement uses TRBV28 and TRBJ1-3; D remains unclear. There are 12 residues in the CDR3. Germline CDR1 and CDR2: MDHEN and SYDVKM. Trimming cost V 7 bases and J 1 base, with 5 bases left between them. The chain's CDR3 is CASKESGNTIYF. CDR3 DNA: TGTGCCAGCAAAGAGTCTGGAAACACCATATATTTT.

This clone was counted between two and nine times. The V and J genes are TRBV19 and TRBJ1-6; D gene unclear. Germline CDR1 LNHDA, CDR2 SQIVND (reference sequence). Trimming removed 7 bases at V and 7 bases at J, with 11 bases between. The CDR3 runs to 13 residues. CDR3 protein: CASKAVFNSPLHF. CDR3 bases: TGTGCCAGTAAAGCGGTCTTCAATTCACCCCTCCACTTT. The variable domain in full, with the rest retrieved from reference TRBV19 and TRBJ1-6, is DGGITQSPKYLFRKEGQNVTLSCEQNLNHDAMYWYRQDPGQGLRLIYYSQIVNDFQKGDIAEGYSVSREKKESFPLTVTSAQKNPTAFYLCASKAVFNSPLHFGNGTRLTVT.